The TCR beta chain under discussion was sequenced for a study of graft-versus-host responses after intestinal transplantation. Study-level information: The recipients all started with anti-thymocyte globulin induction and then took tacrolimus and steroids for around three years. Findings and caveats of the study: Allograft graft-versus-host to host-versus-graft clonal ratios ran high in patients with graft-donor T cell macrochimerism.

Repertoires were generated with immunoSEQ multiplex PCR, while TCRdb's copy carries only in-frame clones and drops some. The sample records 90,000 to 95,000 clones, roughly 90% being singletons. About this clone itself: What it recognizes is unknown.

The TCR originated in a human donor who received an intestinal transplant. The starting material was unstimulated CD8+ T cells sorted from spleen or lymph node cells, obtained before intestinal transplant.

The CDR3: CASSVTSGSGDTQYF. CDR3 bases: TGTGCCAGCAGCGTGACTAGCGGGAGTGGAGATACGCAGTATTTT. The J gene is TRBJ2-3, the V gene TRBV9, with TRBD2 matching over 12 bases. The V gene's germline CDR1 is SGDLS and CDR2 YYNGEE. This CDR3 spans 15 amino acids. Unmatched junction bases numbered 3, after V lost 2 bases and J lost 5 bases.